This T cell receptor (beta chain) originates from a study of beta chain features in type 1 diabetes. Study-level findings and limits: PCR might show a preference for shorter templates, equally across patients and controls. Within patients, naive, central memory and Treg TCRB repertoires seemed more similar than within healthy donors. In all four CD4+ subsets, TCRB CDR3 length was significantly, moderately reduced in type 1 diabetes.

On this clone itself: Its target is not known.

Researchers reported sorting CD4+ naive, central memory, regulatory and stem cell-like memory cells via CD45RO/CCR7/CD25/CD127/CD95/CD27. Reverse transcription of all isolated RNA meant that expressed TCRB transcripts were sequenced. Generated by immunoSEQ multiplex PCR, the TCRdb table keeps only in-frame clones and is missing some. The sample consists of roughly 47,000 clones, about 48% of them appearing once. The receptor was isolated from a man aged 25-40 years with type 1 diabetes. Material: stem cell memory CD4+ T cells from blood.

CDR3 in amino acids: CSATGGFEQYF. The DNA of the CDR3 is TGCAGTGCTACGGGGGGCTTCGAGCAGTACTTC. The rearrangement joins TRBV20-1 to TRBJ2-7; D is perhaps TRBD2 (7 bases). Germline assignment: CDR1 DFQATT and CDR2 SNEGSKA (reference sequence). Trimming removed 4 bases at V and 6 bases at J, with 10 bases between. The CDR3 spans 11 residues.